This T cell receptor beta chain was retrieved from a study of cytomegalovirus exposure and HLA in healthy donors. Study-wide background: The Caucasian-associated ancestry cluster contained around four fifths of the approximately 390 genotyped donors.

Points from the study as a whole: When analyzed later, a missense DCLRE1C variant was found to be linked to TCR beta V- and J-gene trimming. Later analysis showed TCR association rates varying by HLA locus, highest for DRB1 and lowest for HLA-C. High sensitivity and specificity were reportedly achieved when the classifier diagnosed cytomegalovirus status.

Points on this clone: Its antigen is currently unknown.

PCR amplification relied on 60 Vbeta primers (plus 13 Jbeta primers). TCRdb's copy holds only in-frame clones and misses some; the assay was immunoSEQ multiplex PCR. The sample shows around 170,000 clones, less than 90% of them seen only once. The sequencing sample was made of PBMCs. The clonotype comes from a girl aged 5 to 17 in good health and CMV-seropositive.

CDR3 nucleotide sequence: TGTGCCAGCAGCGTAGAGGGGGGCAATCAGCCCCAGCATTTT. This gives the protein CASSVEGGNQPQHF. The rearrangement links TRBV9 to TRBJ1-5, with a possible D match to TRBD1 (6 bases). This CDR3 contains 14 residues. V was trimmed by 0 bases and J by 2 bases, leaving 6 bases between them. Germline V gene sequence: CDR1 SGDLS, CDR2 YYNGEE.